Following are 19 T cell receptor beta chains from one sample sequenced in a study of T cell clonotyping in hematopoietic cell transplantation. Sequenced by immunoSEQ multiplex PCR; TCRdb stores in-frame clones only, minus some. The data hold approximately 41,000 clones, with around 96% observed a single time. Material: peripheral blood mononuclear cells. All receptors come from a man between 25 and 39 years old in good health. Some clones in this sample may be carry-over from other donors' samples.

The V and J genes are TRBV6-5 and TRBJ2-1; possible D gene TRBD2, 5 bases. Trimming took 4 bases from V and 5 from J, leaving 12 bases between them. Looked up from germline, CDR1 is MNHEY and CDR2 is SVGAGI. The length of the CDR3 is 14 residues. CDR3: CASSLATPDNEQFF. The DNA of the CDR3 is TGTGCCAGCAGTTTAGCGACCCCCGACAATGAGCAGTTCTTC.

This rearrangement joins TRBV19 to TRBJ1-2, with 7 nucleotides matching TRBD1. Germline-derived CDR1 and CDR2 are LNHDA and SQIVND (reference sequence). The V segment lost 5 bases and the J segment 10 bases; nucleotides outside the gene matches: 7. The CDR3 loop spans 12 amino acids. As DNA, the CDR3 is TGTGCCAGTAGTCGTAACAGGGGAGACTACACCTTC. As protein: CASSRNRGDYTF.

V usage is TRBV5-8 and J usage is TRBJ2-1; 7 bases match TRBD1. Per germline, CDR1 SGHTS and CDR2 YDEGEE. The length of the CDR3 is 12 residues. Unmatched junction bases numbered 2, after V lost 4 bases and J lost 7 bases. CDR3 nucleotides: TGTGCCAGCAGCAGACAGGGTAATGAGCAGTTCTTC. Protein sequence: CASSRQGNEQFF. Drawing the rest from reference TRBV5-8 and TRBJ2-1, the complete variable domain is EAGVTQSPTHLIKTRGQQATLRCSPISGHTSVYWYQQALGLGLQFLLWYDEGEERNRGNFPPRFSGRQFPNYSSELNVNALELEDSALYLCASSRQGNEQFFGPGTRLTVL.

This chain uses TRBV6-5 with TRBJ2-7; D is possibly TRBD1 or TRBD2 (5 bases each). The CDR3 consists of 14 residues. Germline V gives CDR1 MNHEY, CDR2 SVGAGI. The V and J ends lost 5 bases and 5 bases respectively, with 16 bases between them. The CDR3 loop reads CASSPLGRNNEQYF. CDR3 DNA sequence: TGTGCCAGCAGTCCCTTGGGACGCAACAACGAGCAGTACTTC.

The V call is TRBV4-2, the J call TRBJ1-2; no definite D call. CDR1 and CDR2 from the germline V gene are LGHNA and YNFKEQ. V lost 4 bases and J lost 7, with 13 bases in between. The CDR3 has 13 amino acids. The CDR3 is CASSLSSLSGYTF. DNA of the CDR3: TGTGCCAGCAGCCTGTCCTCGTTGAGTGGCTACACCTTC.

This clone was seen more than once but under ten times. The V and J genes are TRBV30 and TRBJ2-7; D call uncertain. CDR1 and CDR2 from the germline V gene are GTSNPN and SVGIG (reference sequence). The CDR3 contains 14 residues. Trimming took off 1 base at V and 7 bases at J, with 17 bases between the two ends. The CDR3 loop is CAWSGVSADLEQYF. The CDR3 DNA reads TGTGCCTGGAGTGGGGTCAGCGCAGACCTGGAGCAGTACTTC.

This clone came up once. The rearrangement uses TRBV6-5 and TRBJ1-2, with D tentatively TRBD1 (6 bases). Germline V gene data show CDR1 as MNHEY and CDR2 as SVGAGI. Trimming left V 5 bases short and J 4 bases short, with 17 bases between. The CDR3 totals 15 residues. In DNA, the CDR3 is TGTGCCAGCAGTGTGGACAGAGCAAATTTCTATGGCTACACCTTC. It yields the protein CASSVDRANFYGYTF.

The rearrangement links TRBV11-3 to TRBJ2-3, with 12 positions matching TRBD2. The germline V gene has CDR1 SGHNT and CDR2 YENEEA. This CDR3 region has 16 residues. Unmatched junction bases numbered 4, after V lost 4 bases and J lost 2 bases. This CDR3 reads CASSSLAGGFTDTQYF. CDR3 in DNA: TGTGCCAGCAGCTCACTAGCGGGGGGTTTCACAGATACGCAGTATTTT.

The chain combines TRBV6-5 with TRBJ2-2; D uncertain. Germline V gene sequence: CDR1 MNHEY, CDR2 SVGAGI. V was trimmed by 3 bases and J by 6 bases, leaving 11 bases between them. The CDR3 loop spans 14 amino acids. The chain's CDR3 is CASSYTVRAGELFF. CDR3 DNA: TGTGCCAGCAGTTATACGGTTAGGGCCGGGGAGCTGTTTTTT.

Written as DNA, the CDR3 is TGTGCCATCAGTGAGTCGAATGCGGCTTCCGAGCAGTTCTTC. Amino acids: CAISESNAASEQFF. The V gene is TRBV10-3, the J gene TRBJ2-1, with unresolved D. Between the trimmed V and J ends, which lost 0 bases and 10 bases, there was a span of 13 bases. Germline V gives CDR1 ENHRY, CDR2 SYGVKD. The CDR3 extends over 14 amino acids.

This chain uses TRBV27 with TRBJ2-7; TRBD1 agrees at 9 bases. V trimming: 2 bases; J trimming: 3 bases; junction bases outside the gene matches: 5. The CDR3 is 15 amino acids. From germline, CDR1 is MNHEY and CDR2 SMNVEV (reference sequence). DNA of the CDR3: TGTGCCAGCAGTTTAGGACAGGGGCTGGTCTACGAGCAGTACTTC. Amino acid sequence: CASSLGQGLVYEQYF.

Here the CDR3 reads CAWKSGNTGELFF. The CDR3 bases are TGTGCCTGGAAATCGGGTAACACCGGGGAGCTGTTTTTT. The chain has TRBV30 and TRBJ2-2; D remains unclear. Trimming removed 4 bases from V and 2 bases from J, with 8 bases in between. Germline-derived CDR1 and CDR2 are GTSNPN and SVGIG (reference sequence). This CDR3 spans 13 amino acids.

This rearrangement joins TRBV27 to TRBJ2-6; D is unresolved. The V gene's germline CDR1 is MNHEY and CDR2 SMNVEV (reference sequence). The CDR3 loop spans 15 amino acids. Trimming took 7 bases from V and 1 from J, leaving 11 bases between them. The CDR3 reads CASTYSLSGANVLTF. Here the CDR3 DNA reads TGTGCCAGCACCTACAGCCTTTCTGGGGCCAACGTCCTGACTTTC.

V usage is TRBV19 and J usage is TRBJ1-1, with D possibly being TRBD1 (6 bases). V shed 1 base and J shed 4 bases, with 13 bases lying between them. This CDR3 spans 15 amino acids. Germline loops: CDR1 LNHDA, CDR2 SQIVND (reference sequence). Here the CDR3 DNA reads TGTGCCAGTAGTATAGTACCCACAGGGATCACTGAAGCTTTCTTT. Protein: CASSIVPTGITEAFF.

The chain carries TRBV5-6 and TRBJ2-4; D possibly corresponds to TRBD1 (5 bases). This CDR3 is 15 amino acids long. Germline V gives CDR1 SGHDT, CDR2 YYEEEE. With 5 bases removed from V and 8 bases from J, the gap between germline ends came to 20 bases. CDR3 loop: CASRPRGQGTDIQYF. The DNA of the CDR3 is TGTGCCAGCAGGCCCCGAGGTCAGGGAACGGACATTCAGTACTTC.

The CDR3 sequence is CASSLEIGTGELFF. As DNA, the CDR3 is TGTGCCAGCAGCTTAGAGATCGGCACCGGGGAGCTGTTTTTT. V usage is TRBV7-6 and J usage is TRBJ2-2; D call uncertain. Germline CDR1 is SGHVS and CDR2 is FNYEAQ. Between the trimmed V and J ends, which lost 1 base and 4 bases, there was a span of 7 bases. This CDR3 is built from 14 residues.

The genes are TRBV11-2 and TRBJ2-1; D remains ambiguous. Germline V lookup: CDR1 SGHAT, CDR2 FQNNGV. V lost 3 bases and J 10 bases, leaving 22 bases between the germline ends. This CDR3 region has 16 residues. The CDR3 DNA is TGTGCCAGCAGCTTCCCCCGGGTCACCCCAAATCGAGAGCAGTTCTTC. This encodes CASSFPRVTPNREQFF.

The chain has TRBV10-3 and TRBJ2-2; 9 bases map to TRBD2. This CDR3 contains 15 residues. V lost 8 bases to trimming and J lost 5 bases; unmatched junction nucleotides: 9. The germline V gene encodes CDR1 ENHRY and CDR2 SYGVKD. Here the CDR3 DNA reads TGTGCCATCGAGGAACGGGGACTAGCAACCGGGGAGCTGTTTTTT. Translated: CAIEERGLATGELFF.

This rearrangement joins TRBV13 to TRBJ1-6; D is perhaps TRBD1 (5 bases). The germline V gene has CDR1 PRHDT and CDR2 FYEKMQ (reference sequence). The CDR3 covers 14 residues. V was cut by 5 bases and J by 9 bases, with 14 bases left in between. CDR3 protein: CASSNGTSFSPLHF. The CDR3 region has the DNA TGTGCCAGCAGCAACGGGACCTCTTTTTCACCCCTCCACTTT.